This T cell receptor beta chain was documented in a study of vaccination and CD4 T cells after COVID-19. Study at large: Post-vaccine sampling followed dose two by a median roughly 76 days (range 14 to 241).

Treatment specified: approximately 9-day PBMC culture with coronavirus spike peptide pools or control peptides (ViraFEST assay). The Oncomine TCR Beta short-read assay was applied to DNA of cultured CD4+ T cells. TCRdb reprocessed the PCR reads via MiXCR and lists one record per CDR3 protein. The repertoire holds some 8,600 distinct CDR3 sequences, with about three quarters as singletons. Of note for this clonotype: The antigen is unknown.

Overall study results and limits: The median proportion of reactive clones detected only post-vaccination in convalescent patients was roughly 90%. SARS-CoV-2-reactive clonotypes rose nonsignificantly, with the median going from roughly 19 to 38.

This CDR3 is built from 14 residues. Trimming cost V 6 bases and J 3 bases; bases outside gene matches: 4. The germline gives CDR1 DFQATT, CDR2 SNEGSKA (reference sequence). The clonotype was recovered from a human donor who had recovered from COVID-19. This chain uses TRBV20-1 with TRBJ2-3, with 12 bases matching TRBD2. The sequenced sample was CD4+ T cells from blood, cultured in vitro. The CDR3 sequence is CSAKTSGGTDTQYF. The CDR3 DNA reads as TGCAGTGCAAAGACTAGCGGGGGTACAGATACGCAGTATTTT.